These T cell receptor beta chains were read from a single sample in a study of breast tumors, draining lymph nodes, adjacent tissues. One entry per CDR3 protein results from TCRdb running MiXCR on the multiplex PCR reads. The sample shows about 230,000 distinct CDR3 sequences, roughly 32% of them seen only once. Sequencing was performed on axillary lymph node tissue. The receptors stem from a female donor with breast cancer. Some clones in this sample may be carry-over from other donors' samples. Each CDR3 is given with its conserved first and last residue. The D gene is left open where the match is weak. Clone size is stated in some rows and not others, as once, few, many or a class when expanded.

CDR3 length	V gene	D gene	J gene	clone size	CDR3 protein	CDR3 DNA
16	TRBV12-3/TRBV12-4	.	TRBJ2-7	many	CASSFRIPSVVYEQYF	TGTGCCAGCAGTTTTAGGATCCCTAGCGTAGTTTACGAGCAGTACTTC
16	TRBV30	.	TRBJ2-7	many	CAWSASAERFLHEQYF	TGTGCCTGGAGTGCTTCGGCAGAGCGCTTTCTGCACGAGCAGTACTTC
12	TRBV30	.	TRBJ1-2	many	CAWTIGGKGYTF	TGTGCCTGGACTATTGGCGGGAAGGGCTACACCTTC
17	TRBV5-1	TRBD2	TRBJ2-3	many	CASSLSGEGASTDTQYF	TGCGCCAGCAGCTTATCGGGGGAGGGTGCTAGCACAGATACGCAGTATTTT
14	TRBV27	.	TRBJ2-3	few	CASSLMAGTDTQYF	TGTGCCAGCAGTTTAATGGCAGGCACAGATACGCAGTATTTT
14	TRBV6-4	TRBD2	TRBJ2-3	.	CASRLAGVQGEQYF	TGTGCCAGCAGATTAGCGGGAGTACAGGGTGAGCAGTATTTT
15	TRBV27	.	TRBJ2-4	.	CASSLSAGAKNIQYF	TGTGCCAGCAGTCTCTCAGCGGGAGCCAAAAACATTCAGTACTTC
16	TRBV6-6	TRBD2	TRBJ2-5	.	CASSTSGTGSSETQYF	TGTGCCAGCAGTACTAGCGGGACAGGATCTAGCGAGACCCAGTACTTC
12	TRBV10-2	.	TRBJ2-1	many	CASSATHNEQFF	TGCGCCAGCAGCGCGACCCACAATGAGCAGTTCTTC
13	TRBV6-1	.	TRBJ1-1	.	CASSEQWTTEAFF	TGTGCCAGCAGTGAACAGTGGACCACTGAAGCTTTCTTT
13	TRBV18	.	TRBJ2-7	many	CASSPPGSYEQYF	TGTGCCAGCTCACCACCCGGGTCCTACGAGCAGTACTTC
13	TRBV7-9	.	TRBJ2-3	many	CASRFGSADTQYF	TGTGCCAGCCGATTCGGGAGCGCGGATACGCAGTATTTT
16	TRBV6-6	TRBD2	TRBJ2-7	many	CASSYGGSGRSNEQYF	TGTGCCAGCAGTTATGGTGGTAGCGGGAGGTCTAACGAGCAGTACTTC